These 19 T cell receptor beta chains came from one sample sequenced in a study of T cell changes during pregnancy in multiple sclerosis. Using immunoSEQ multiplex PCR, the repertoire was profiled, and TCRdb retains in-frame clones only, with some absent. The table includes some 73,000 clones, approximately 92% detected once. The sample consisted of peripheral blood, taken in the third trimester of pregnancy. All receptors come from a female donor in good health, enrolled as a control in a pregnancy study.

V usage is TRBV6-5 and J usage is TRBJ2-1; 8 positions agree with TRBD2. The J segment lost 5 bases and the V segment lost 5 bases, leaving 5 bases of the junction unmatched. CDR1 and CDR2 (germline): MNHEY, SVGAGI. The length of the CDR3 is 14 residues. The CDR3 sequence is CASSEREIHNEQFF. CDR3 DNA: TGTGCCAGCAGTGAGCGGGAGATCCACAATGAGCAGTTCTTC.

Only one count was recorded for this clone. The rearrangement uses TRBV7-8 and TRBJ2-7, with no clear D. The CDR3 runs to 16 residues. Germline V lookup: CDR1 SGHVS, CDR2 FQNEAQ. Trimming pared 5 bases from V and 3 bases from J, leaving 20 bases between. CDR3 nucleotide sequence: TGTGCCAGCAGCCCTGCCCCGGGTTCCTTAAGCTACGAGCAGTACTTC. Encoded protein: CASSPAPGSLSYEQYF.

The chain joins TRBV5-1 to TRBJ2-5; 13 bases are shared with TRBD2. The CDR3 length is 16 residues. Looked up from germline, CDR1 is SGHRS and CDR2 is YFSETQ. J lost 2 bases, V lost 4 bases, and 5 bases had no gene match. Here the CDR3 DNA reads TGCGCCAGCAGCCCTGGGACTAGCGGGGTACAAGAGACCCAGTACTTC. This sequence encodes CASSPGTSGVQETQYF.

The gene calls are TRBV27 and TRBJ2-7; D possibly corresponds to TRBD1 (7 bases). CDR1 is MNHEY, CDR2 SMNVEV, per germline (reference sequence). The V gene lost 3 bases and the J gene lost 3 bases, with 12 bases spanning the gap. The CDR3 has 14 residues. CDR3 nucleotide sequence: TGTGCCAGCAGTTTGGGGCAGGGGGGCTACGAGCAGTACTTC. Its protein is CASSLGQGGYEQYF.

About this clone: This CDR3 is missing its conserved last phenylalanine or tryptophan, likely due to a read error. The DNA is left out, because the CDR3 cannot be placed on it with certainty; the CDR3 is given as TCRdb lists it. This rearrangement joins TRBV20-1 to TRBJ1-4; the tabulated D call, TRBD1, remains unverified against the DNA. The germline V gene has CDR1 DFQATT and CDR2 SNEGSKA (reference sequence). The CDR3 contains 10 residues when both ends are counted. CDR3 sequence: CSATISGILV.

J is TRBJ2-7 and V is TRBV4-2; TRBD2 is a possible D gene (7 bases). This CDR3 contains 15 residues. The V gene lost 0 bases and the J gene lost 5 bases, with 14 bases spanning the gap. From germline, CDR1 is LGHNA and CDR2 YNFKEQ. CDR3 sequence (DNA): TGTGCCAGCAGCCAAGACCGGGGGGCGAGCCACGAGCAGTACTTC. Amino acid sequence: CASSQDRGASHEQYF.

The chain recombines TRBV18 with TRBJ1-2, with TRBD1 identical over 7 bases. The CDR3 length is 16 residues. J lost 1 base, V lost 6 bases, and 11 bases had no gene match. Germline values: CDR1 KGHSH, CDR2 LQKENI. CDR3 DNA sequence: TGTGCCAGCTCTCTGCAGTGGGACAGCCTTAACTATGGCTACACCTTC. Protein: CASSLQWDSLNYGYTF.

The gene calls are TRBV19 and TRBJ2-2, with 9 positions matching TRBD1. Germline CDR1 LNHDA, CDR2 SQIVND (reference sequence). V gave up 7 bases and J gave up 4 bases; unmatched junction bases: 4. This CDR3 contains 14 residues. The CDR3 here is CASIETGGTGELFF. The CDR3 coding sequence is TGTGCCAGTATTGAGACAGGGGGCACCGGGGAGCTGTTTTTT.

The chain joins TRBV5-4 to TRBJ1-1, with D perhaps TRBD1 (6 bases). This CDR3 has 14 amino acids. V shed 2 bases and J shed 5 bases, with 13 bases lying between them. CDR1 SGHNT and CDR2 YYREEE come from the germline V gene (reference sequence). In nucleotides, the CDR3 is TGTGCCAGCAGCTTATTGGCAGGGGAGACTGAAGCTTTCTTT. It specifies CASSLLAGETEAFF.

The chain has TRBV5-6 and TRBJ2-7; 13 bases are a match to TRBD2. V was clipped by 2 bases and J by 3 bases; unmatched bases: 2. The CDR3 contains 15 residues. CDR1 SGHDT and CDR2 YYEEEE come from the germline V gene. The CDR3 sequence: CASSFRLAGGYEQYF. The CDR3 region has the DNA TGTGCCAGCAGCTTCAGACTAGCGGGGGGCTACGAGCAGTACTTC.

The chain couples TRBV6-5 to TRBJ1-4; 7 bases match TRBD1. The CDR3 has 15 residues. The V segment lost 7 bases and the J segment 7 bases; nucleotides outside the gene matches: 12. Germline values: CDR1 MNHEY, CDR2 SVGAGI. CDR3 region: CASTKPGQRSEKLFF. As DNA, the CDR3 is TGTGCCAGCACCAAACCGGGACAGCGATCTGAAAAACTGTTTTTT.

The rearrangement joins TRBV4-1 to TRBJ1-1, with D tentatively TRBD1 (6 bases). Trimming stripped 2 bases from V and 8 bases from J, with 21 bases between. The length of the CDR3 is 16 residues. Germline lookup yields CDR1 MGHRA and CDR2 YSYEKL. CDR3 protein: CASSQPTRGRGTEAFF. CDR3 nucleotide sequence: TGCGCCAGCAGCCAACCTACCCGGGGGAGGGGGACCGAAGCTTTCTTT.

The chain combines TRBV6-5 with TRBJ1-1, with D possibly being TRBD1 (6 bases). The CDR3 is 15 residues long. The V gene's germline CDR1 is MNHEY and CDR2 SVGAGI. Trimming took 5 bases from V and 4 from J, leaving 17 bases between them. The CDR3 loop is CASSTMTGSSTEAFF. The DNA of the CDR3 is TGTGCCAGCAGTACCATGACAGGTTCTAGCACTGAAGCTTTCTTT.

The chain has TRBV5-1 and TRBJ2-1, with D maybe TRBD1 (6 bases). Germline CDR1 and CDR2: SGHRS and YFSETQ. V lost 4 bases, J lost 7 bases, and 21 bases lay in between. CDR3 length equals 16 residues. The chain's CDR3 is CASSSPTGHRSNEQFF. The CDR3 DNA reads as TGCGCCAGCAGCAGCCCGACGGGACATAGAAGTAATGAGCAGTTCTTC.

The CDR3 DNA sequence: TGTGCCAGCAGCAAGACAGGGTCGGATACGCAGTATTTT. The encoded protein is CASSKTGSDTQYF. V is TRBV6-1 and J is TRBJ2-3, with TRBD1 identical over 7 bases. The V segment lost 6 bases and the J segment 6 bases; nucleotides outside the gene matches: 6. CDR1 is MNHNS and CDR2 is SASEGT in the germline V gene. The CDR3 runs 13 residues.

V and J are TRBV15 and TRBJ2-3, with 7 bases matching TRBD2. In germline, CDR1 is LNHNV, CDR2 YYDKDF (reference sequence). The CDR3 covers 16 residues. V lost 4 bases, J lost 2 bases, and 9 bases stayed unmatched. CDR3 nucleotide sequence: TGTGCCACCAGCAATGGGAGGGAGTGGATCACAGATACGCAGTATTTT. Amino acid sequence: CATSNGREWITDTQYF.

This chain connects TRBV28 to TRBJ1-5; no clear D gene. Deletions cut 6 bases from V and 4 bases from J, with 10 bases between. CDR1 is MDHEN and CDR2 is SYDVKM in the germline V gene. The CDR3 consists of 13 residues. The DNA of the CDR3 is TGTGCCAGCAGGCCCAGGTTAAATCAGCCCCAGCATTTT. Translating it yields CASRPRLNQPQHF.

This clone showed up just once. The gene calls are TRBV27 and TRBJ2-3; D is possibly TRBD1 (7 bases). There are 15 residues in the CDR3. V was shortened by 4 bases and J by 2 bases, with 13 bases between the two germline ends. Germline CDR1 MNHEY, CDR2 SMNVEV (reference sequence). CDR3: CASSSSRGATDTQYF. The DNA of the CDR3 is TGTGCCAGCAGTTCTTCCAGGGGGGCCACAGATACGCAGTATTTT.

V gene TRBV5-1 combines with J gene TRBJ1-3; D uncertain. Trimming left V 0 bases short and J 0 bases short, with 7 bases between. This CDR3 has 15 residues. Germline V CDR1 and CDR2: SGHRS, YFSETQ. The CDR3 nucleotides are TGCGCCAGCAGCTTGGGGGGAGACTCTGGAAACACCATATATTTT. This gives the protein CASSLGGDSGNTIYF.